Each of the 29 T cell receptor beta chains below was sequenced from the same sample in a study of blood T cell repertoires in COVID-19 (dated by TCRdb to the early 2020s). The library was built by means of the immunoSEQ multiplex PCR assay. The table was pulled from immuneACCESS by TCRdb, which kept in-frame rearrangements only. Such tables lose some clones; where checked, under half of the loss comes from unresolved V genes, and the rest has no known cause. The sample table shows 100,000 to 150,000 clones, and approximately 82% are seen once. The ten top clones hold 10% to 15% of the sample. Sequenced material: peripheral blood. Receptors originate from a man between 60 and 75 years old with acute or convalescent COVID-19.

This clone came up a few times. V usage is TRBV30 and J usage is TRBJ1-5; D gene uncertain. Germline V CDR1 and CDR2: GTSNPN, SVGIG (reference sequence). The CDR3 has 14 residues. Trimming removed 2 bases at V and 0 bases at J, with 8 bases between. CDR3 in DNA: TGTGCCTGGAGTCCGGAGAATAGCAATCAGCCCCAGCATTTT. Translation gives CAWSPENSNQPQHF.

The J gene is TRBJ2-3, the V gene TRBV24-1, with D perhaps matching TRBD1 (5 bases). CDR1 KGHDR and CDR2 SFDVKD come from the germline V gene. The CDR3 contains 15 residues. Trimming removed 3 bases at V and 4 bases at J, with 13 bases between. CDR3 protein: CATSDPRTQPDTQYF. The CDR3 nucleotides read TGTGCCACCAGTGATCCGCGGACACAGCCAGATACGCAGTATTTT.

The J gene is TRBJ1-4, the V gene TRBV4-1; the match to TRBD1 covers 7 bases. The germline CDR1 and CDR2 sequences are MGHRA and YSYEKL. Trimming cost V 0 bases and J 8 bases; bases outside gene matches: 9. The CDR3 is 16 residues long. The CDR3 sequence is CASSQDNRGLVEKLFF. The CDR3 DNA sequence: TGCGCCAGCAGCCAAGATAACAGGGGATTGGTGGAAAAACTGTTTTTT.

The chain recombines TRBV3-1 (or the pseudogene TRBV3-2) with TRBJ2-7; 7 bases map to TRBD2. Germline CDR1 and CDR2: LGHDT and YNNKEL (reference sequence). The CDR3 contains 15 residues. The trim removed 1 base at V and 2 bases at J, leaving 5 bases unmatched. The CDR3 nucleotides are TGTGCCAGCAGCCAAGCGGCTAGCGGACCCTACGAGCAGTACTTC. Translated: CASSQAASGPYEQYF.

The chain joins TRBV15 to TRBJ1-2; 7 bases agree with TRBD1. The CDR3 spans 13 residues. Germline CDR1 is LNHNV and CDR2 is YYDKDF (reference sequence). V was clipped by 5 bases and J by 2 bases; unmatched bases: 2. The CDR3 DNA is TGTGCCACCAGCCCGGGACAGAACTATGGCTACACCTTC. Protein sequence: CATSPGQNYGYTF.

The CDR3 DNA follows: TGTGCCAGCAGCTTAAACGTCGGGAACTATGGCTACACCTTC. Translation: CASSLNVGNYGYTF. The rearrangement links TRBV7-9 to TRBJ1-2; no definite D call. V lost 2 bases and J 2 bases, leaving 9 bases between the germline ends. Germline CDR1 SEHNR, CDR2 FQNEAQ (reference sequence). This CDR3 is built from 14 residues.

This sequence joins TRBV5-5 and TRBJ2-7; 10 positions agree with TRBD1. V dropped 1 base and J dropped 5; count of bases not matched to a gene: 12. Germline V gene lookup returns CDR1 SGHKS and CDR2 YYEKEE (reference sequence). This CDR3 spans 17 amino acids. As DNA, the CDR3 is TGTGCCAGCAGCTTGTACCTTAGGGGACAGGGGTGGGACGAGCAGTACTTC. Protein sequence: CASSLYLRGQGWDEQYF. The variable domain in full, with the rest retrieved from reference TRBV5-5 and TRBJ2-7, is DAGVTQSPTHLIKTRGQQVTLRCSPISGHKSVSWYQQVLGQGPQFIFQYYEKEERGRGNFPDRFSARQFPNYSSELNVNALLLGDSALYLCASSLYLRGQGWDEQYFGPGTRLTVT.

This clone was recorded a few times. This chain links TRBV28 with TRBJ1-2; tentatively, D is TRBD1 (5 bases). The CDR3 extends over 11 amino acids. Trimming shortened V by 8 bases and J by 8 bases, and 12 bases separated the two germline ends. Germline V gene lookup returns CDR1 MDHEN and CDR2 SYDVKM. CDR3 amino acids: CASGPGYGYTF. CDR3 nucleotides: TGTGCCAGCGGGCCAGGGTACGGCTACACCTTC.

This clone has a handful of counts. The rearrangement uses TRBV6-5 and TRBJ2-7; TRBD2 is a possible D gene (7 bases). The CDR3 has 12 residues. V lost 5 bases to trimming and J lost 5 bases, with 10 bases between them. The germline CDR1 and CDR2 sequences are MNHEY and SVGAGI. CDR3 sequence (DNA): TGTGCCAGCAGTAGGGGGGGAGACGAGCAGTACTTC. It codes for CASSRGGDEQYF.

The rearrangement links TRBV28 to TRBJ2-4, with D possibly matching TRBD2 (6 bases). Germline V gene sequence: CDR1 MDHEN, CDR2 SYDVKM. The V and J ends lost 5 bases and 5 bases respectively, with 16 bases between them. The CDR3 is 15 residues long. The CDR3 nucleotides read TGTGCCAGCAGTCCGTGGGGAGGCCCCCAAAACATTCAGTACTTC. This encodes CASSPWGGPQNIQYF.

The rearrangement uses TRBV6-5 and TRBJ1-1, with D tentatively TRBD1 (5 bases). The V and J ends lost 0 bases and 10 bases respectively, with 12 bases between them. The CDR3 sequence is 13 residues long. Germline CDR1 reads MNHEY; CDR2 reads SVGAGI. Here the CDR3 reads CASSYSGEVGAFF. The CDR3, as DNA: TGTGCCAGCAGTTACTCAGGGGAAGTTGGAGCTTTCTTT.

This clone has just a few counts. This chain links TRBV10-3 with TRBJ2-7, with D perhaps TRBD2 (5 bases). Trimming took 6 bases from V and 5 from J, leaving 20 bases between them. Germline V gene lookup returns CDR1 ENHRY and CDR2 SYGVKD. The CDR3 has 15 residues. The CDR3 DNA sequence: TGTGCCATCAGGCCCGAGGGTGGAGGTCACGACGAGCAGTACTTC. Its translation: CAIRPEGGGHDEQYF.

CDR3 amino acids: CASSRTTNQPQHF. The CDR3 DNA reads TGTGCCAGCAGCCGGACAACCAATCAGCCCCAGCATTTT. The gene calls are TRBV6-5 and TRBJ1-5; a possible D gene is TRBD1 (5 bases). Trimming took 6 bases from V and 3 from J, leaving 9 bases between them. The CDR3 has 13 residues. Germline lookup yields CDR1 MNHEY and CDR2 SVGAGI.

Comment on this clone: In the same sample, other DNA sequences code for this CDR3. V is TRBV6-5 and J is TRBJ1-5; D is unclear. Trimming removed 0 bases from V and 2 bases from J, with 8 bases in between. Looked up from germline, CDR1 is MNHEY and CDR2 is SVGAGI. This CDR3 has 15 amino acids. CDR3 in DNA: TGTGCCAGCAGTTACTCGGCCCGGGGCAATCAGCCCCAGCATTTT. Protein sequence: CASSYSARGNQPQHF.

The chain uses TRBV19 and TRBJ2-2; 13 bases agree with TRBD2. The CDR3 has 17 amino acids. Germline CDR1 LNHDA, CDR2 SQIVND (reference sequence). The junction had 7 bases not matched to a gene; V was cut back by 5 bases and J by 4 bases. The chain's CDR3 is CASSPGLAGPGTGELFF. The CDR3 DNA reads as TGTGCCAGTAGTCCGGGACTAGCGGGACCGGGCACCGGGGAGCTGTTTTTT.

The chain links TRBV6-2 or TRBV6-3 to TRBJ2-6; 9 bases are a match to TRBD2. The CDR3 runs to 17 residues. V dropped 6 bases and J dropped 0; count of bases not matched to a gene: 6. The V gene's germline CDR1 is MNHEY and CDR2 SVGEGT. CDR3: CASSLAGESSGANVLTF. In DNA, the CDR3 is TGTGCCAGCAGCTTAGCGGGAGAAAGCTCTGGGGCCAACGTCCTGACTTTC.

The J gene is TRBJ2-7, the V gene TRBV7-3; 9 bases fit TRBD2. CDR3 length: 14 amino acids. The trim removed 2 bases at V and 5 bases at J, leaving 4 bases unmatched. Germline V gene lookup returns CDR1 SGHTA and CDR2 FQGTGA. The CDR3 reads CASSLAGGRDEQYF. As DNA, the CDR3 is TGTGCCAGCAGCTTAGCGGGAGGGCGGGACGAGCAGTACTTC.

This chain connects TRBV10-3 to TRBJ2-7; 10 positions agree with TRBD1. The V segment lost 2 bases and the J segment 4 bases; nucleotides outside the gene matches: 2. Germline assignment: CDR1 ENHRY and CDR2 SYGVKD. The CDR3 is made up of 14 amino acids. CDR3 protein: CAISERQGAYEQYF. CDR3 nucleotide sequence: TGTGCCATCAGTGAGCGACAGGGGGCTTACGAGCAGTACTTC.

The V and J genes are TRBV5-1 and TRBJ1-5, with D tentatively TRBD1 (5 bases). With 3 bases removed from V and 0 bases from J, the gap between germline ends came to 13 bases. Germline loops: CDR1 SGHRS, CDR2 YFSETQ. This CDR3 spans 16 amino acids. CDR3 amino acids: CASSSIQENSNQPQHF. CDR3 DNA: TGCGCCAGCAGCTCAATACAGGAGAATAGCAATCAGCCCCAGCATTTT.

The rearrangement joins TRBV2 to TRBJ1-1; D is ambiguous. Germline CDR1 SNHLY, CDR2 FYNNEI. This CDR3 comprises 13 residues. Trimming cost V 7 bases and J 1 base, with 10 bases left between them. CDR3 protein: CASIRERNTEAFF. The CDR3 DNA reads as TGTGCCAGCATACGGGAACGGAACACTGAAGCTTTCTTT.

This chain links TRBV5-1 with TRBJ1-3; D remains unclear. Germline V gene lookup returns CDR1 SGHRS and CDR2 YFSETQ. The CDR3 is 17 amino acids. The V end lost 0 bases, the J end lost 4 bases, and 17 bases lay between the germline ends. CDR3 amino acids: CASSLAPQVTPGNTIYF. The CDR3, as DNA: TGCGCCAGCAGCTTGGCCCCCCAGGTCACGCCGGGAAACACCATATATTTT.

The gene calls are TRBV9 and TRBJ1-3; D gene unclear. The germline CDR1 and CDR2 sequences are SGDLS and YYNGEE. The CDR3 runs 19 residues. V dropped 1 base and J dropped 0 bases, with 20 bases sitting between them. The chain's CDR3 is CASSVSKTAGFHSGNTIYF. The CDR3 DNA reads as TGTGCCAGCAGCGTATCGAAGACGGCGGGATTTCACTCTGGAAACACCATATATTTT.

The chain carries TRBV7-2 and TRBJ1-1; 7 bases fit TRBD1. The CDR3 has 14 amino acids. CDR1 is SGHTA, CDR2 FQGNSA, per germline. J lost 1 base, V lost 3 bases, and 2 bases had no gene match. This chain's CDR3 is CASSFGQANTEAFF. CDR3 sequence (DNA): TGTGCCAGCAGCTTTGGACAGGCGAACACTGAAGCTTTCTTT.

This chain uses TRBV2 with TRBJ2-2; a possible D gene is TRBD2 (6 bases). The CDR3 sequence is 15 residues long. The germline V gene has CDR1 SNHLY and CDR2 FYNNEI. V was shortened by 1 base and J by 7 bases, with 13 bases between the two germline ends. CDR3 residues: CASSEGLVAVGELFF. DNA for the CDR3: TGTGCCAGCAGTGAAGGACTAGTCGCGGTCGGGGAGCTGTTTTTT.

The chain uses TRBV9 and TRBJ1-1, with TRBD1 as a possible D gene (6 bases). Trimming removed 3 bases at V and 5 bases at J, with 20 bases between. The CDR3 totals 16 residues. Germline V lookup: CDR1 SGDLS, CDR2 YYNGEE. CDR3 nucleotides: TGTGCCAGCAGCGAGGGGCCGGGCTACCAGGGGACTGAAGCTTTCTTT. It is translated as CASSEGPGYQGTEAFF.

The rearrangement joins TRBV7-2 to TRBJ1-2; D is unclear. V was cut by 4 bases and J by 8 bases, with 20 bases left in between. The CDR3 consists of 15 residues. Germline V CDR1 and CDR2: SGHTA, FQGNSA. CDR3 loop: CASSSLSRTRSGYTF. In nucleotides, the CDR3 is TGTGCCAGCAGCTCCTTGAGCAGGACTCGCTCGGGCTACACCTTC.

The rearrangement uses TRBV18 and TRBJ2-6, with TRBD2 as a possible D gene (6 bases). The CDR3 covers 14 residues. Looked up from germline, CDR1 is KGHSH and CDR2 is LQKENI. Trimming shortened V by 3 bases and J by 11 bases, and 14 bases separated the two germline ends. DNA for the CDR3: TGTGCCAGCTCACCGGGTGGGAGGCACGACGTCCTGACTTTC. Translating it yields CASSPGGRHDVLTF.

This clone is labeled medium-sized (0.01 to 0.1%). This sample includes further DNA sequences coding for the same CDR3. This sequence joins TRBV28 and TRBJ2-7, with D uncertain. The V end was cut by 6 bases, the J end by 3 bases, with 12 bases between. The CDR3 covers 13 residues. The germline gives CDR1 MDHEN, CDR2 SYDVKM. The CDR3 loop is CASRLPPRYEQYF. The CDR3 DNA is TGTGCCAGCAGGTTACCCCCCCGCTACGAGCAGTACTTC.

J is TRBJ2-7 and V is TRBV2; possible D gene TRBD2, 5 bases. Germline V gene data show CDR1 as SNHLY and CDR2 as FYNNEI. This CDR3 spans 14 amino acids. The ends were cut back, 4 bases at V and 3 bases at J, with 13 bases in the middle. The CDR3, as DNA: TGTGCCAGCAGTGTTGAGCGGTACAGCTACGAGCAGTACTTC. It encodes CASSVERYSYEQYF.